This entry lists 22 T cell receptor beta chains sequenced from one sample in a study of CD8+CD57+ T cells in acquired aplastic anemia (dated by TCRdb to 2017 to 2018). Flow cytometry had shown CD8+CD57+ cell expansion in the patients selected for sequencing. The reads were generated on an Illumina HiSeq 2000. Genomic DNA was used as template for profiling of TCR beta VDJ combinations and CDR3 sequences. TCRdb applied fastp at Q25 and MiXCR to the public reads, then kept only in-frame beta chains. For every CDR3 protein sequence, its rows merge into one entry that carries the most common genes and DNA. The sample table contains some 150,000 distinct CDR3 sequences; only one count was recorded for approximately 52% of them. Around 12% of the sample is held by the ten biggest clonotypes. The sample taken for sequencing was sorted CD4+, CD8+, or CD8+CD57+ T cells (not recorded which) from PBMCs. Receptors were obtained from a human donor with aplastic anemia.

Here the CDR3 reads CASSLDSQGAQHF. CDR3 DNA: TGTGCCAGCAGCTTGGACAGCCAAGGGGCCCAGCATTTT. The chain is built from TRBV5-5 and TRBJ1-5; D may be TRBD1 (5 bases). V gave up 0 bases and J gave up 11 bases, with 12 bases separating them. CDR3 length: 13 residues. Germline lookup yields CDR1 SGHKS and CDR2 YYEKEE (reference sequence).

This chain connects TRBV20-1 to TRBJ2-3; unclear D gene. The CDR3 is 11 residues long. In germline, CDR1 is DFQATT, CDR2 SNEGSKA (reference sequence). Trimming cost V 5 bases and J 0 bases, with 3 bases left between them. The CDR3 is CSALSTDTQYF. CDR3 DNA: TGCAGTGCTTTAAGCACAGATACGCAGTATTTT.

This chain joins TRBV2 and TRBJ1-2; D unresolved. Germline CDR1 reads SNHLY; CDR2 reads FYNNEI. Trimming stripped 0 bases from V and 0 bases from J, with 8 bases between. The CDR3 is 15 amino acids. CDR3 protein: CASSEAEGSNYGYTF. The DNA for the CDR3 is TGTGCCAGCAGTGAAGCGGAAGGTTCTAACTATGGCTACACCTTC.

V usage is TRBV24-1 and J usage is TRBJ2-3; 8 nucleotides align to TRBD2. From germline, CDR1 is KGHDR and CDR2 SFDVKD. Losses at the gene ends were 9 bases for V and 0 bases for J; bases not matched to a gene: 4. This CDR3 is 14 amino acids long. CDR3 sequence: CATGSGASTDTQYF. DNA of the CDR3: TGTGCCACCGGTAGCGGGGCTAGCACAGATACGCAGTATTTT.

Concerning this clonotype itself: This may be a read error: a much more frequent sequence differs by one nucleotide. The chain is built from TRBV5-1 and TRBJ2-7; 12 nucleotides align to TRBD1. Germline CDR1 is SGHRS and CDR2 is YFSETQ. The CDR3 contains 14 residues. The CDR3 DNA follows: TGCGCCAGCAGCCCGGGACAGGGGGCACACGATCAGTACTTC. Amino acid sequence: CASSPGQGAHDQYF.

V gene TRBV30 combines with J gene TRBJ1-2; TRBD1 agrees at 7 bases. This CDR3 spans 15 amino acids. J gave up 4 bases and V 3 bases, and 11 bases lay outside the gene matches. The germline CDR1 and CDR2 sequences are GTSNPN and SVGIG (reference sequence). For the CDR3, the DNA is TGTGCCTGGAGACCCGGAGGGACAGCCCCCTATGGCTACACCTTC. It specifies CAWRPGGTAPYGYTF.

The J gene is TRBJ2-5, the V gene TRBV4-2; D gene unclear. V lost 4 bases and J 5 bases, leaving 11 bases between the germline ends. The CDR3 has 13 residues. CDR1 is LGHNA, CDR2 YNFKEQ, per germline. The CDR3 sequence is CASSRRARETQYF. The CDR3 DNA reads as TGTGCCAGCAGCCGACGGGCTCGGGAGACCCAGTACTTC.

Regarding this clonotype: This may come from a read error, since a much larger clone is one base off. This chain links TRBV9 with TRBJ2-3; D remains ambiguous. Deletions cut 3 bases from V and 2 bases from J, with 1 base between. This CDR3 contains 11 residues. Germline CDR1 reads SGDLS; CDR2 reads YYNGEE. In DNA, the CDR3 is TGTGCCAGCAGCGACACAGATACGCAGTATTTT. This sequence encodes CASSDTDTQYF.

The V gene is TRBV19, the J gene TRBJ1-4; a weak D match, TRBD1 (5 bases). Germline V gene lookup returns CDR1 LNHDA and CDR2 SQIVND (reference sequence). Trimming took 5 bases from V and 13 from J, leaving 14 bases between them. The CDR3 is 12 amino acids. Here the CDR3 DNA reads TGTGCCAGTAGTCGAAGTAGGGGCAGACTGTTTTTT. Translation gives CASSRSRGRLFF.

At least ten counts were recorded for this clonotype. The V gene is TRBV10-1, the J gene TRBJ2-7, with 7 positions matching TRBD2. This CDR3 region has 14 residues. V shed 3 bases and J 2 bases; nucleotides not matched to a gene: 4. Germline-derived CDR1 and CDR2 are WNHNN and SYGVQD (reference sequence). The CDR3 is CASSDGGGPYEQYF. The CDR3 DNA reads TGCGCCAGCAGTGATGGCGGGGGACCCTACGAGCAGTACTTC.

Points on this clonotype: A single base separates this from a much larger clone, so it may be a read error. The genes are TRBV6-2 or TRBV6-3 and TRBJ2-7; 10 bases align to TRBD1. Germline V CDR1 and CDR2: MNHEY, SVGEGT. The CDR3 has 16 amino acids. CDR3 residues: CVSREEGTGEDDEQYF. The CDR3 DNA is TGTGTCAGCAGAGAAGAAGGGACAGGGGAAGACGACGAGCAGTACTTC.

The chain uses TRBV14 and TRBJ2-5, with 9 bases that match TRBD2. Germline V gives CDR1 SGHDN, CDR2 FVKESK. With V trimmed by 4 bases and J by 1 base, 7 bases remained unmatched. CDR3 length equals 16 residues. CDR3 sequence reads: CASSLLRTSAQETQYF. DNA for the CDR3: TGTGCCAGCAGCCTCCTCAGGACTAGCGCCCAAGAGACCCAGTACTTC.

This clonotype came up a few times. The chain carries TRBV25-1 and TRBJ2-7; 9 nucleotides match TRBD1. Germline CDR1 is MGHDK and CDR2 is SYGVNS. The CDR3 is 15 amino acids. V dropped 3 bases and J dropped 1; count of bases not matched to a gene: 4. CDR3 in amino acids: CASSDMDRGSYEQYF. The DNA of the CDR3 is TGTGCCAGCAGTGATATGGACAGGGGATCCTACGAGCAGTACTTC.

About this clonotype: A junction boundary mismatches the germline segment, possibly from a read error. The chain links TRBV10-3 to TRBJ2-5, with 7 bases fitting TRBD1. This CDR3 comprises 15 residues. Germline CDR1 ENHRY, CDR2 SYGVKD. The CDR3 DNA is TGTGCCATCAGTGGCCTGGGACAGACCCAAGAGGCCCAGTACTTC. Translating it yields CAISGLGQTQEAQYF.

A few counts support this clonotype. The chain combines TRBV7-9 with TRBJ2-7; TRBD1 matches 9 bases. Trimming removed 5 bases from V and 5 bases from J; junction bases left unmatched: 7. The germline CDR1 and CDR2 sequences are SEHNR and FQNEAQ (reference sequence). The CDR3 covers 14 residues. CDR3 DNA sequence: TGTGCCAGCAGCCTCCGGGACAGGGCCGACGAGCAGTACTTC. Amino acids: CASSLRDRADEQYF. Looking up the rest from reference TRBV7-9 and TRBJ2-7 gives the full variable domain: DTGVSQNPRHKITKRGQNVTFRCDPISEHNRLYWYRQTLGQGPEFLTYFQNEAQLEKSRLLSDRFSAERPKGSFSTLEIQRTEQGDSAMYLCASSLRDRADEQYFGPGTRLTVT.

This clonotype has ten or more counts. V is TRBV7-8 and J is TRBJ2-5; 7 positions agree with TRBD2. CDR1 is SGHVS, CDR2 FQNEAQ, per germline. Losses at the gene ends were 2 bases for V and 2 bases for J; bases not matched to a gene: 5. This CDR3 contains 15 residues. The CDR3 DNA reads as TGTGCCAGCAGCTTATCCCGGACTAGTCAAGAGACCCAGTACTTC. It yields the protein CASSLSRTSQETQYF. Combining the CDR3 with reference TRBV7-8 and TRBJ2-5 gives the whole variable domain GAGVSQSPRYKVAKRGQDVALRCDPISGHVSLFWYQQALGQGPEFLTYFQNEAQLDKSGLPSDRFFAERPEGSVSTLKIQRTQQEDSAVYLCASSLSRTSQETQYFGPGTRLLVL.

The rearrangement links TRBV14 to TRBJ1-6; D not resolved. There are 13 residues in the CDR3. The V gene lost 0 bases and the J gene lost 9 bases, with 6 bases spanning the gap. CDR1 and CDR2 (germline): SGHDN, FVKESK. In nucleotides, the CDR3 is TGTGCCAGCAGCCAAGATGGGTCTTCACCCCTCCACTTT. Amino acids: CASSQDGSSPLHF.

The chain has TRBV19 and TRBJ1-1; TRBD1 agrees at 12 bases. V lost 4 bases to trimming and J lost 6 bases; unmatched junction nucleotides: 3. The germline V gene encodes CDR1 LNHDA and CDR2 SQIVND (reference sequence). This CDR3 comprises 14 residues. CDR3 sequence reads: CASSKGQGAAEAFF. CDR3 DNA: TGTGCCAGTAGTAAGGGACAGGGGGCCGCTGAAGCTTTCTTT.

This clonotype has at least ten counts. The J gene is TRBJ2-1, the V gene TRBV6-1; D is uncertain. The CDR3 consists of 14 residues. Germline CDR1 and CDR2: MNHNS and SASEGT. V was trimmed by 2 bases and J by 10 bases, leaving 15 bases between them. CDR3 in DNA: TGTGCCAGCAGTGAATCCTTGGAAGGGAAGGAGCAGTTCTTC. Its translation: CASSESLEGKEQFF.

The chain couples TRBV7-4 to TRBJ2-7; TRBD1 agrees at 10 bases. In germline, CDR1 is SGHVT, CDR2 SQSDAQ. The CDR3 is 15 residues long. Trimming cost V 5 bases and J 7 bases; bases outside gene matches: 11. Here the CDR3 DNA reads TGTGCCAGCAGCCTTACCGGGACAGGGGCCCGGGAGCAGTACTTC. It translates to CASSLTGTGAREQYF.

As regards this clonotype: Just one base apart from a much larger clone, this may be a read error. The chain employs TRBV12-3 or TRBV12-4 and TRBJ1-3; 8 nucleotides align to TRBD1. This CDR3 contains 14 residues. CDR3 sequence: CASSGTGSGNAIYF. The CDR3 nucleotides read TGTGCCAGCAGTGGGACAGGTTCTGGAAACGCCATATATTTT.

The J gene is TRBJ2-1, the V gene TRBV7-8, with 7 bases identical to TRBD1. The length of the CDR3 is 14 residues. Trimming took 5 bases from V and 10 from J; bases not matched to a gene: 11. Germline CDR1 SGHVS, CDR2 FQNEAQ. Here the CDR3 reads CASSPGSDRDEQFF. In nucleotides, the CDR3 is TGTGCCAGCAGCCCCGGAAGCGACAGGGACGAGCAGTTCTTC.